A selection of T cell receptor beta chains follows, all from one sample in a study of identifying expanded T cells in peripheral blood. Profiling relied on immunoSEQ multiplex PCR, and the TCRdb table lists in-frame clones only, not all of them. Counted here are some 97,000 clones, about 87% occurring once; the ten biggest clones make up roughly 6%. Source material: blood. All receptors come from a person aged 18-69 years in good health. Each CDR3 is given without its conserved first and last residue. Rows give clone size only sometimes, using once, few, many, or a class for an expanded clone.

clone_size | j_call | v_call | cdr3_aa
- | TRBJ1-1 | TRBV30 | AWRGSRNTEAF
- | TRBJ2-3 | TRBV29-1 | STGSPLSTDTQY
- | TRBJ1-2 | TRBV7-2 | ASSLFEGATKDGYT
- | TRBJ1-5 | TRBV27 | ASSLVSNQPQH
- | TRBJ2-7 | TRBV2 | ASSEPRDRSSYEQY
- | TRBJ1-2 | TRBV7-9 | ASSLITDSYGYT
- | TRBJ1-4 | TRBV6-6 | ASSNTRNEKLF
- | TRBJ1-3 | TRBV7-8 | ASSPFGVTGNTIY
many | TRBJ1-1 | TRBV6-1 | ASSDGASTEAF
- | TRBJ2-2 | TRBV4-1 | ASSLRLGTDNTGELF
- | TRBJ2-3 | TRBV11-3 | ASSLRADSSTDTQY
- | TRBJ2-7 | TRBV7-2 | ASSLAGVSAPPYEQY
- | TRBJ1-1 | TRBV7-2 | ASSSEAGPNTEAF
- | TRBJ2-1 | TRBV7-3 | ASSLGTSGGGDEQF
- | TRBJ1-2 | TRBV10-3 | AISDPTYYGYT
once | TRBJ2-1 | TRBV10-3 | AAPGRLYNEQF
- | TRBJ1-5 | TRBV5-5 | ASSTNSNQPQH
- | TRBJ2-7 | TRBV27 | ASSLQRSQGAGTYEQY
- | TRBJ1-2 | TRBV5-4 | ASSLGDRVHGYT
- | TRBJ2-3 | TRBV7-2 | ASSLEDTQY
- | TRBJ1-1 | TRBV7-2 | ASSLQRGSTEAF
- | TRBJ1-4 | TRBV5-1 | ASSQTSGTGGGKLF
- | TRBJ2-5 | TRBV7-6 | ASSLGTSGSIGTQY
- | TRBJ2-3 | TRBV30 | AWSAEREDTQY
- | TRBJ1-2 | TRBV19 | ASTPGTGVWYGYT
- | TRBJ1-6 | TRBV18 | ASSPFTATWRDSPLH
once | TRBJ2-1 | TRBV6-6 | ASGRRDPNEQF
- | TRBJ1-3 | TRBV5-4 | ASSHGHSGNTIY
- | TRBJ2-1 | TRBV7-2 | ASSLGTQTSEQF
- | TRBJ1-1 | TRBV7-2 | ASSYFTSAFMNTEAF
- | TRBJ2-2 | TRBV6-6 | ASRQDRITGELF
once | TRBJ1-5 | TRBV12-5 | ASGGTGVGQPQH
- | TRBJ2-7 | TRBV5-1 | ASSLSSSYEQY
- | TRBJ1-6 | TRBV7-2 | ASSTRATYNSPLH
- | TRBJ2-1 | TRBV29-1 | SAAGSGFNEQF